A selection of T cell receptor beta chains follows, all from one sample in a study of T cells after yellow fever vaccination. TCRdb reprocessed the 5' RACE reads with MiXCR, giving one entry per CDR3 protein. Of about 350,000 distinct CDR3 sequences in the sample, around an eighth are singletons; the top ten hold 2.5% to 4%. The starting material was CD4+ T cells sorted from PBMCs, obtained 15 days after the yellow fever booster vaccination. The receptor source for this set is a man between 18 and 29 years old who received the YFV17D yellow fever vaccine. The CDR3 runs from the conserved cysteine through the conserved F or W. Fields, in order: D gene, clone size, J gene, CDR3 length, V gene, CDR3 DNA, CDR3 protein. A D gene is named only where the DNA matches it firmly. Where a row states a size, it is once, few, many or the class of an expanded clone; other rows omit it.

TRBD1,few,TRBJ1-2,13,TRBV29-1,TGCAGCGTTGACGGACAGGGGTACTATGGCTACACCTTC,CSVDGQGYYGYTF
TRBD2,.,TRBJ2-3,15,TRBV5-1,TGCGCCAGCAGCTTCGGAGCGGGGAGTATGTATACGCAGTATTTT,CASSFGAGSMYTQYF
TRBD1,few,TRBJ1-3,18,TRBV12-3/TRBV12-4,TGTGCCAGCAGGACCGGGACAGGGTTTATTGGGTCTGGAAACACCATATATTTT,CASRTGTGFIGSGNTIYF
.,many,TRBJ2-7,14,TRBV7-9,TGTGCCAGCAGCTCGACCGGGCCCTCCTTCGAGCAGTACTTC,CASSSTGPSFEQYF
.,few,TRBJ2-1,16,TRBV7-2,TGTGCCAGCACCGGCCCGAGGGGACCTCTAAGTACCGAGCAGTTCTTC,CASTGPRGPLSTEQFF
.,few,TRBJ1-1,13,TRBV27,TGTGCCAGCAGTTTAAAAGAGGACACTGAAGCTTTCTTT,CASSLKEDTEAFF
.,few,TRBJ2-5,15,TRBV5-1,TGCGCCAGCAGCTTGTCGCCCGGGGGCATGGAGACCCAGTACTTC,CASSLSPGGMETQYF
.,few,TRBJ2-2,16,TRBV4-1,TGCGCCAGCAGAATACTAGGGGGACGGAACACCGGGGAGCTGTTTTTT,CASRILGGRNTGELFF
.,.,TRBJ2-5,14,TRBV7-8,TGTGCCAGCAGCTTATCCCCCTCACGGGAGACCCAGTACTTC,CASSLSPSRETQYF
TRBD1,.,TRBJ2-4,14,TRBV20-1,TGCAGTGCCCTGGACAGGGTAGCCAAAAACATTCAGTACTTC,CSALDRVAKNIQYF
.,few,TRBJ1-5,15,TRBV15,TGTGCCACCAGGGCTGGTCTTCACAGCAATCAGCCCCAGCATTTT,CATRAGLHSNQPQHF
.,.,TRBJ1-1,14,TRBV4-1,TGCGCCAGCAGCTATTTTCCAATGAACACTGAAGCTTTCTTT,CASSYFPMNTEAFF
.,many,TRBJ2-3,14,TRBV24-1,TGTGCCACCAGTGCGGGTGGAAGCACAGATACGCAGTATTTT,CATSAGGSTDTQYF
.,.,TRBJ2-3,15,TRBV9,TGTGCCAGCAGCGTAGTGGGCCTCCAGACCGATACGCAGTATTTT,CASSVVGLQTDTQYF
.,few,TRBJ1-1,12,TRBV24-1,TGTGCCACAAGCAGGGACCAGGGTGAAGCTTTCTTT,CATSRDQGEAFF
TRBD1,.,TRBJ2-2,17,TRBV12-5,TGTGCTAGTGGTTTGGCCCCCGCGACAGGGAAAACCGGGGAGCTGTTTTTT,CASGLAPATGKTGELFF
.,few,TRBJ2-3,16,TRBV6-1,TGTGCCAGCAGTCCGACCCTGAGAGGGACGGGAGATACGCAGTATTTT,CASSPTLRGTGDTQYF
TRBD2,.,TRBJ2-1,15,TRBV18,TGTGCCAGCTCACTTAGCGGGGGGCTTGACGATGAGCAGTTCTTC,CASSLSGGLDDEQFF
.,many,TRBJ1-1,14,TRBV2,TGTGCCAGCGAGGTGGCGGGGGGACACACTGAAGCTTTCTTT,CASEVAGGHTEAFF
TRBD1,few,TRBJ2-5,15,TRBV5-4,TGTGCCAGCAGTAAAATGGGGACAGGTGAAGAGACCCAGTACTTC,CASSKMGTGEETQYF
.,once,TRBJ2-5,15,TRBV5-1,TGCGCCAGCAGCCCCGGTGGTAGGACGAGGGAGACCCAGTACTTC,CASSPGGRTRETQYF
TRBD1,.,TRBJ1-2,12,TRBV29-1,TGCAGCGTTGGGACAGGAGGGGAAGGCTACACCTTC,CSVGTGGEGYTF
.,few,TRBJ2-2,13,TRBV7-9,TGTGCCAGCAGTCCAGGGTTCAGCGGGGAGCTGTTTTTT,CASSPGFSGELFF
.,.,TRBJ2-5,15,TRBV6-5,TGTGCCAGCAGTTCGGTTACTTGGTACCAAGAGACCCAGTACTTC,CASSSVTWYQETQYF
TRBD2,few,TRBJ2-3,14,TRBV28,TGTGCCAGCAGACAAGCGGGGAGCACAGATACGCAGTATTTT,CASRQAGSTDTQYF
.,few,TRBJ2-2,15,TRBV3-1,TGTGCCAGCTCCCAGAGCGCCATAAACACCGGGGAGCTGTTTTTT,CASSQSAINTGELFF
.,few,TRBJ1-2,13,TRBV20-1,TGCAGTGCTAGCGTGGCTGGGCTTGATGGCTACACCTTC,CSASVAGLDGYTF
.,many,TRBJ2-4,14,TRBV30,TGTGCCTGGAGTGTGGGCCAGGGTGGAAACATTCAGTACTTC,CAWSVGQGGNIQYF
TRBD2,few,TRBJ2-3,12,TRBV6-1,TGTGGGATTTCGGCGGGGGCAGATACGCAGTATTTT,CGISAGADTQYF
.,many,TRBJ2-3,14,TRBV3-1,TGTGCCAGCAGCAAGGGGGGGGGCACAGATACGCAGTATTTT,CASSKGGGTDTQYF
TRBD1,.,TRBJ1-6,15,TRBV3-1,TGTGCCAGCAGCCAAGGCCCAGGGGGCGAGTCACCCCTCCACTTT,CASSQGPGGESPLHF
TRBD1,few,TRBJ1-2,17,TRBV18,TGTGCCAGCTCACCTTTGCACTCCGGGACAGGGGATCGCGGCTACACCTTC,CASSPLHSGTGDRGYTF
.,many,TRBJ2-1,16,TRBV20-1,TGCAGTGCTAGCGATCCCGGCCTTGCCACCTACAATGAGCAGTTCTTC,CSASDPGLATYNEQFF
TRBD1,.,TRBJ1-5,17,TRBV5-5,TGTGCCAGCAGCACAGGACAGGGTGGTAGGAGCAATCAGCCCCAGCATTTT,CASSTGQGGRSNQPQHF
TRBD1,.,TRBJ1-2,15,TRBV14,TGTGCCAGCAGCCAGAGGACAGGTGAAAACTATGGCTACACCTTC,CASSQRTGENYGYTF
TRBD1,many,TRBJ1-1,11,TRBV5-4,TGTGCCGCGAGGGGGCCAAGTGAAGCTTTCTTT,CAARGPSEAFF
.,few,TRBJ1-2,17,TRBV7-2,TGTGCCAGCAGCTTTAAAGGGACACCGGGATTCGGCTATGGCTACACCTTC,CASSFKGTPGFGYGYTF
.,many,TRBJ2-7,15,TRBV5-5,TGTGCCAGCAGCCGACAGGGAGGTGGGGCCTACGAGCAGTACTTC,CASSRQGGGAYEQYF
.,few,TRBJ1-1,14,TRBV6-5,TGTGCCAGCGCATTTTATTTGGGGCAACCTGAAGCTTTCTTT,CASAFYLGQPEAFF
TRBD2,few,TRBJ2-3,14,TRBV20-1,TGCAGTGCTCTGAGCGGGGGGGCCAAAGATACGCAGTATTTT,CSALSGGAKDTQYF
TRBD1,.,TRBJ1-2,15,TRBV25-1,TGTGCCAGCAGTCCCCGGGACAGGGATATTCAGGGCTACACCTTC,CASSPRDRDIQGYTF
.,.,TRBJ1-3,15,TRBV4-1,TGCGCCAGCAGCCAGCCGACAGGCTCTGGAAACACCATATATTTT,CASSQPTGSGNTIYF
.,.,TRBJ2-7,13,TRBV6-6,TGTGCCAGCAGTTACTCGGGAAGCTATCGGTGGTACTTC,CASSYSGSYRWYF
.,.,TRBJ2-7,16,TRBV7-2,TGTGCCAGCAGCTTAGTTGGGGGAAAGAGCTCCTACGAGCAGTACTTC,CASSLVGGKSSYEQYF
.,.,TRBJ1-2,12,TRBV11-2,TGTGCCAGCAGCTTAGCCTGGCAGACCTACACCTTC,CASSLAWQTYTF
TRBD1,few,TRBJ2-3,13,TRBV20-1,TGCAGTGCTCCGGACAGGGGACTCCCTACGCAGTATTTT,CSAPDRGLPTQYF
.,.,TRBJ1-1,15,TRBV5-1,TGCGCCAGCAGCTTGGATGGACAGCCGAACACTGAAGCTTTCTTT,CASSLDGQPNTEAFF
TRBD2,many,TRBJ2-1,13,TRBV7-9,TGTGCCAGCAGCTTAGCGGGGGGGTATGAGCAGTTCTTC,CASSLAGGYEQFF
.,few,TRBJ1-5,15,TRBV5-1,TGCGCCAGCAGCTTGGTACCGGGGCGGAATCAGCCCCAGCATTTT,CASSLVPGRNQPQHF
TRBD1,.,TRBJ1-1,15,TRBV18,TGTGCCAGCTCACCACCGGTTGCCAGGGGGTTATTAGCTTTCTTT,CASSPPVARGLLAFF
.,few,TRBJ2-5,14,TRBV7-9,TGTGCCAGCAGCCTCCGGGACTTCCAAGAGACCCAGTACTTC,CASSLRDFQETQYF
TRBD2,few,TRBJ2-3,15,TRBV10-3,TGTGCCATTAGACCGGGACTAGCGGCACAGGATACGCAGTATTTT,CAIRPGLAAQDTQYF
.,few,TRBJ2-3,17,TRBV6-6,TGTGCCAGCAGTCGACGGCGCCGCGGGGGACACACAGATACGCAGTATTTT,CASSRRRRGGHTDTQYF